Included here is one T cell receptor (beta chain) sequence, with context. In the original analysis: Out-of-frame sequences were removed, leaving a few million distinct TCRbeta sequences. Data came from immunoSEQ multiplex PCR; TCRdb stores just in-frame clones and leaves some out. V and J calls and clone size are copied from that table; D and trimming were computed from the DNA. This sample has 75,000 to 90,000 clones, with approximately 84% found just once. Single viable CD3+CD4+CD8-CD45RO+ cells were sorted as the memory CD4+ T cells. This sample was taken from a study of memory CD4+ T cells and cytomegalovirus serostatus. With 3 bases removed from V and 4 bases from J, the gap between germline ends came to 8 bases. The CDR3 length is 13 residues. Germline CDR1 and CDR2: WNHNN and SYGVQD (reference sequence).

This sequence originates from an adult in good health and CMV-seronegative. The source material was memory CD4+ T cells from blood. The J gene is TRBJ2-3, the V gene TRBV10-1; either TRBD1 or TRBD2 may supply D (5 bases each). CDR3 in DNA: TGCGCCAGCAGTGATGGGGGTGCAGATACGCAGTATTTT. Protein product: CASSDGGADTQYF.